These T cell receptor beta chains were read from a single sample in a study of blood T cell repertoires in COVID-19. Only in-frame clones appear in the TCRdb table, and some are missing; sequencing was by immunoSEQ multiplex PCR. The table lists approximately 210,000 clones, 80% to 90% of them singletons. Sequenced: peripheral blood. These receptors all stem from a young man who had recovered from COVID-19. CDR3s include the opening cysteine and the closing phenylalanine or tryptophan. The D gene is left open where the match is weak. A row's size may be missing; if present it is once, few, many or a size class.

TRBJ1-1 | TRBV7-8 | . | . | CASTSLTGNTEAFF | TGTGCCAGCACCAGTTTAACGGGAAACACTGAAGCTTTCTTT
TRBJ1-2 | TRBV6-1 | . | TRBD1 | CASSEALGQNFYGYTF | TGTGCCAGCAGTGAAGCCCTGGGACAGAACTTCTATGGCTACACCTTC
TRBJ2-7 | TRBV3-1/TRBV3-2 | . | . | CASPIREVTVGLIGAYEQYF | TGTGCCAGCCCGATCCGGGAAGTAACGGTGGGACTCATAGGGGCCTACGAGCAGTACTTC
TRBJ2-2 | TRBV7-6 | . | . | CASSSEVAVRTGELFF | TGTGCCAGCAGCTCAGAGGTGGCTGTCCGGACCGGGGAGCTGTTTTTT
TRBJ1-2 | TRBV6-5 | few | . | CASRRAINYGYTF | TGTGCCAGCCGCAGGGCAATAAACTATGGCTACACCTTC
TRBJ2-6 | TRBV7-8 | once | TRBD1 | CARGPGQTSGANVLTF | TGTGCCCGCGGTCCGGGACAGACCTCTGGGGCCAACGTCCTGACTTTC
TRBJ1-2 | TRBV5-1 | . | TRBD1 | CASSLGQGDGYTF | TGCGCCAGCAGCTTGGGACAGGGAGATGGCTACACCTTC
TRBJ2-7 | TRBV7-2 | . | TRBD1 | CASSPTAGQGNEQYF | TGTGCCAGCAGCCCTACCGCCGGACAGGGTAACGAGCAGTACTTC
TRBJ2-3 | TRBV11-2 | . | . | CASSLEREIGRPYF | TGTGCCAGCAGCTTAGAAAGGGAGATAGGGCGGCCGTATTTT
TRBJ2-7 | TRBV19 | . | . | CASSHQQGLSYEQYF | TGTGCCAGTAGTCATCAACAGGGACTATCCTACGAGCAGTACTTC